This T cell receptor (beta chain) was obtained from a study of blood T cell repertoires in COVID-19. Study-level information: Acute and convalescent COVID-19 specimens originated in the United States, Italy and Spain.

Here immunoSEQ multiplex PCR was the method, and the copy in TCRdb shows in-frame clones only, minus some. Among some 330,000 clones listed, 80% to 90% were seen once. Individuals aged about 18 to 89 years were recruited from 24 US areas. The CDR3 extends over 12 amino acids. Germline lookup yields CDR1 SNHLY and CDR2 FYNNEI. The V and J ends lost 6 bases and 4 bases, in that order; junction bases with no gene match: 2. Sequencing was carried out using PBMCs or T cells enriched from blood (not recorded which). The chain carries TRBV2 and TRBJ1-2; 7 bases are shared with TRBD1. The source is a young man who had recovered from COVID-19. CDR3 in DNA: TGTGCCAGCAGGGGACAGCGCTATGGCTACACCTTC. It yields the protein CASRGQRYGYTF.